The 18 T cell receptor beta chains below all came from one sample that was sequenced in a study of cytomegalovirus exposure and HLA in healthy donors (TCRdb year 2017). The library was generated by the immunoSEQ multiplex PCR assay. TCRdb provides this immuneACCESS table in a form limited to in-frame rearrangements. Some clones are lacking; in checked studies, under half of them reflect an unresolved V gene, and why the rest are absent is not known. This sample gives 150,000 to 200,000 clones in total; around four fifths of them show up just once. Around 2% of the sample is in the top ten clones. The sequencing input was PBMCs. These receptors were collected from a man younger than 40 in good health and CMV-seropositive.

The genes are TRBV27 and TRBJ2-5, with 12 bases identical to TRBD2. The CDR3 is 17 amino acids. CDR1 and CDR2 (germline): MNHEY, SMNVEV (reference sequence). Losses at the gene ends were 6 bases for V and 2 bases for J; bases not matched to a gene: 10. Written as DNA, the CDR3 is TGTGCCAGCAGACTTTATGGACTAGCGGGGATTCAAGAGACCCAGTACTTC. Encoded protein: CASRLYGLAGIQETQYF.

This chain links TRBV7-3 with TRBJ2-3; 12 nucleotides line up with TRBD1. Trimming removed 1 base from V and 3 bases from J; junction bases left unmatched: 8. The CDR3 extends over 18 amino acids. Germline V gene lookup returns CDR1 SGHTA and CDR2 FQGTGA. As DNA, the CDR3 is TGTGCCAGCAGCTTAAACCCTTGGGACAGGGGGCTGACAGATACGCAGTATTTT. The encoded protein is CASSLNPWDRGLTDTQYF.

CDR3 region: CASSSPSRGLDGYTF. CDR3 DNA: TGTGCCAGCAGCTCCCCTTCACGGGGGTTAGATGGCTACACCTTC. The chain links TRBV7-2 to TRBJ1-2, with a possible D match to TRBD1 (5 bases). Germline CDR1 and CDR2: SGHTA and FQGNSA. The CDR3 has 15 residues. Trimming pared 4 bases from V and 6 bases from J, leaving 18 bases between.

CDR3 in amino acids: CASSSSPGDTQYF. The CDR3 DNA follows: TGTGCCAGCAGCTCTTCCCCCGGGGATACGCAGTATTTT. The chain joins TRBV11-2 to TRBJ2-3, with D hard to call. This CDR3 is 13 amino acids long. The V gene's germline CDR1 is SGHAT and CDR2 FQNNGV. V shed 4 bases and J shed 6 bases, with 11 bases lying between them.

This chain uses TRBV30 with TRBJ2-7; no definite D call. The germline V and J ends were trimmed by 6 bases and 3 bases, with 9 bases remaining between them. Looked up from germline, CDR1 is GTSNPN and CDR2 is SVGIG (reference sequence). This CDR3 spans 11 amino acids. This CDR3 is CACLLSYEQYF. CDR3 sequence (DNA): TGTGCCTGTCTCCTAAGCTACGAGCAGTACTTC.

V is TRBV7-2 and J is TRBJ2-1, with TRBD2 identical over 10 bases. CDR1 is SGHTA, CDR2 FQGNSA, per germline. The CDR3 is made up of 17 amino acids. With 3 bases clipped from V and 8 bases from J, the junction kept 13 bases outside the gene matches. The DNA of the CDR3 is TGTGCCAGCAGCTTCCCTGGGGTTAGGACTAGCGGCTATGAGCAGTTCTTC. This gives the protein CASSFPGVRTSGYEQFF.

The chain employs TRBV5-4 and TRBJ1-2; D may be TRBD1 (6 bases). This CDR3 is 13 amino acids long. V dropped 5 bases and J dropped 4 bases, with 12 bases sitting between them. Germline V gene lookup returns CDR1 SGHNT and CDR2 YYREEE (reference sequence). CDR3 in DNA: TGTGCCAGCAGACCTGTAGGGGGCTATGGCTACACCTTC. The encoded protein is CASRPVGGYGYTF.

This chain connects TRBV19 to TRBJ2-1; 8 nucleotides align to TRBD2. This CDR3 has 15 residues. Germline loops: CDR1 LNHDA, CDR2 SQIVND (reference sequence). Trimming removed 1 base from V and 6 bases from J; junction bases left unmatched: 5. The DNA of the CDR3 is TGTGCCAGTAGTATAGCCGGGGGGGCCGTCAATGAGCAGTTCTTC. This translates into CASSIAGGAVNEQFF.

This clone was counted a single time. This chain links TRBV18 with TRBJ2-1, with 9 bases aligning to TRBD2. Germline V gives CDR1 KGHSH, CDR2 LQKENI. The CDR3 is 16 amino acids. J lost 5 bases, V lost 3 bases, and 8 bases had no gene match. CDR3 sequence reads: CASSPTSGPTHNEQFF. The CDR3 coding sequence is TGTGCCAGCTCACCGACTAGCGGCCCGACCCACAATGAGCAGTTCTTC.

The chain couples TRBV29-1 to TRBJ2-3, with D possibly TRBD2 on 7 matching bases. Trimming removed 4 bases at V and 2 bases at J, with 10 bases between. The CDR3 contains 13 residues. Germline-derived CDR1 and CDR2 are SQVTM and ANQGSEA. The CDR3 nucleotides are TGCAGCGTTGTCGGGGGGCTCACAGATACGCAGTATTTT. It yields the protein CSVVGGLTDTQYF.

The chain combines TRBV10-3 with TRBJ1-1; a possible D gene is TRBD1 (5 bases). The CDR3 extends over 15 amino acids. Germline-derived CDR1 and CDR2 are ENHRY and SYGVKD. V was pared by 0 bases and J by 4 bases, with 12 bases between. The CDR3: CAISESGGETTEAFF. CDR3 nucleotide sequence: TGTGCCATCAGTGAGTCGGGGGGGGAGACCACTGAAGCTTTCTTT.

CDR3 nucleotide sequence: TGTGCCAGCAGCTTAAGTGGGGGCCCGCCCCAGCATTTT. This codes for CASSLSGGPPQHF. This chain links TRBV7-8 with TRBJ1-5; a weak D match, TRBD1 (6 bases). This CDR3 contains 13 residues. In germline, CDR1 is SGHVS, CDR2 FQNEAQ. V lost 2 bases and J lost 9, with 11 bases in between.

Remarks on this clone: Other DNA sequences in the same sample also yield this CDR3. The chain has TRBV2 and TRBJ1-5, with D uncertain. Germline loops: CDR1 SNHLY, CDR2 FYNNEI. The CDR3 runs 13 residues. V was cut by 6 bases and J by 2 bases, with 8 bases left in between. Here the CDR3 reads CASRVQGNQPQHF. The CDR3 DNA follows: TGTGCCAGCAGAGTTCAGGGCAATCAGCCCCAGCATTTT.

V gene TRBV4-1 combines with J gene TRBJ2-1, with TRBD1 identical over 9 bases. Germline loops: CDR1 MGHRA, CDR2 YSYEKL. This CDR3 comprises 17 residues. Trimming cost V 4 bases and J 6 bases; bases outside gene matches: 13. CDR3 coding DNA: TGCGCCAGCAGCCCATACACAGGGGGCGCGTATATCAATGAGCAGTTCTTC. Encoded protein: CASSPYTGGAYINEQFF.

The CDR3: CASSLEGSRDEKLFF. CDR3 in DNA: TGCGCCAGCAGTCTCGAGGGAAGTAGGGATGAAAAACTGTTTTTT. The chain employs TRBV5-1 and TRBJ1-4; D uncertain. Germline V gene sequence: CDR1 SGHRS, CDR2 YFSETQ. V lost 5 bases and J lost 6, with 17 bases in between. The CDR3 extends over 15 amino acids.

The V gene is TRBV9, the J gene TRBJ1-1; 9 bases line up with TRBD1. The CDR3 has 15 amino acids. Germline-derived CDR1 and CDR2 are SGDLS and YYNGEE. The trim removed 3 bases at V and 3 bases at J, leaving 6 bases unmatched. The CDR3 reads CASSAGQGMDTEAFF. Here the CDR3 DNA reads TGTGCCAGCAGCGCCGGACAGGGGATGGACACTGAAGCTTTCTTT. Complete variable domain (other parts from reference TRBV9 and TRBJ1-1): DSGVTQTPKHLITATGQRVTLRCSPRSGDLSVYWYQQSLDQGLQFLIQYYNGEERAKGNILERFSAQQFPDLHSELNLSSLELGDSALYFCASSAGQGMDTEAFFGQGTRLTVV.

The V call is TRBV5-5, the J call TRBJ1-5; no clear D. The CDR3 runs to 16 residues. V was pared by 0 bases and J by 2 bases, with 12 bases between. CDR1 and CDR2 from the germline V gene are SGHKS and YYEKEE (reference sequence). DNA of the CDR3: TGTGCCAGCAGCTTGGGTACCACAAGTGGCAATCAGCCCCAGCATTTT. Translating gives CASSLGTTSGNQPQHF. Variable domain in full (rest from reference TRBV5-5 and TRBJ1-5): DAGVTQSPTHLIKTRGQQVTLRCSPISGHKSVSWYQQVLGQGPQFIFQYYEKEERGRGNFPDRFSARQFPNYSSELNVNALLLGDSALYLCASSLGTTSGNQPQHFGDGTRLSIL.

The chain couples TRBV4-3 to TRBJ1-2, with D possibly TRBD1 on 6 matching bases. Germline CDR1 reads LGHNA; CDR2 reads YSLEER. Trimming left V 3 bases short and J 5 bases short, with 10 bases between. The CDR3 length is 13 residues. CDR3 in amino acids: CASSQVGAYGYTF. CDR3 coding DNA: TGCGCCAGCAGCCAGGTGGGGGCGTATGGCTACACCTTC.